This T cell receptor beta chain originates from a study of identical twins. Study outcomes and limitations: Zero-insertion analyses could be partly confounded by invariant MAIT and iNKT cells. Insertion counts were lower in abundant cord blood beta clonotypes, a trend that memory repertoires did not show.

Concerning this clonotype itself: Antigen: not known.

Everyone who donated was a healthy Caucasian. With 7 bases clipped from V and 4 bases from J, the junction kept 10 bases outside the gene matches. The CDR3 covers 17 residues. Germline V gene sequence: CDR1 MNHNS, CDR2 SASEGT. The cDNA had a unique molecular identifier and a template-switch universal primer site. TCRdb used MiXCR to reprocess the 5' RACE reads, holding one entry per CDR3 protein. The sample comprises around 550,000 distinct CDR3 sequences, nearly 15% of which are singletons, and roughly 0.43% rests with the top ten. The sample was also reused in another study, on yellow fever vaccine responses in identical twins.

The specimen was CD4+ T cells sorted from blood. V is TRBV6-1 and J is TRBJ2-2; 12 nucleotides match TRBD2. The receptor was isolated from a woman younger than 35 in good health. The chain's CDR3 is CASTLTSGGSGTGELFF. CDR3 coding DNA: TGTGCCAGCACCCTAACTAGCGGGGGGTCTGGCACCGGGGAGCTGTTTTTT.